This paragraph covers one TCR beta chain sequence. The data are from a study of patients and donors after allogeneic stem cell transplantation. In TCRdb, the RT-PCR reads were re-called with MiXCR into one record per CDR3 protein. The sample carries some 31,000 distinct CDR3 sequences, around 40% recorded once. This CDR3 comprises 17 residues. Trimming took 0 bases from V and 0 from J, leaving 14 bases between them. Germline CDR1 reads SGHRS; CDR2 reads YFSETQ. What was sequenced was blood, either unsorted or a sorted T cell fraction (not recorded which). This clonotype originated in a human donor who was either an allogeneic HSCT recipient or a stem cell or donor lymphocyte infusion donor (not recorded which). It is not recorded whose cells these are; they may come from a transplant donor. This chain links TRBV5-1 with TRBJ2-3; D is unclear. DNA for the CDR3: TGCGCCAGCAGCTTGGCTGGAGAGTTCAGGAGCACAGATACGCAGTATTTT. As protein: CASSLAGEFRSTDTQYF.